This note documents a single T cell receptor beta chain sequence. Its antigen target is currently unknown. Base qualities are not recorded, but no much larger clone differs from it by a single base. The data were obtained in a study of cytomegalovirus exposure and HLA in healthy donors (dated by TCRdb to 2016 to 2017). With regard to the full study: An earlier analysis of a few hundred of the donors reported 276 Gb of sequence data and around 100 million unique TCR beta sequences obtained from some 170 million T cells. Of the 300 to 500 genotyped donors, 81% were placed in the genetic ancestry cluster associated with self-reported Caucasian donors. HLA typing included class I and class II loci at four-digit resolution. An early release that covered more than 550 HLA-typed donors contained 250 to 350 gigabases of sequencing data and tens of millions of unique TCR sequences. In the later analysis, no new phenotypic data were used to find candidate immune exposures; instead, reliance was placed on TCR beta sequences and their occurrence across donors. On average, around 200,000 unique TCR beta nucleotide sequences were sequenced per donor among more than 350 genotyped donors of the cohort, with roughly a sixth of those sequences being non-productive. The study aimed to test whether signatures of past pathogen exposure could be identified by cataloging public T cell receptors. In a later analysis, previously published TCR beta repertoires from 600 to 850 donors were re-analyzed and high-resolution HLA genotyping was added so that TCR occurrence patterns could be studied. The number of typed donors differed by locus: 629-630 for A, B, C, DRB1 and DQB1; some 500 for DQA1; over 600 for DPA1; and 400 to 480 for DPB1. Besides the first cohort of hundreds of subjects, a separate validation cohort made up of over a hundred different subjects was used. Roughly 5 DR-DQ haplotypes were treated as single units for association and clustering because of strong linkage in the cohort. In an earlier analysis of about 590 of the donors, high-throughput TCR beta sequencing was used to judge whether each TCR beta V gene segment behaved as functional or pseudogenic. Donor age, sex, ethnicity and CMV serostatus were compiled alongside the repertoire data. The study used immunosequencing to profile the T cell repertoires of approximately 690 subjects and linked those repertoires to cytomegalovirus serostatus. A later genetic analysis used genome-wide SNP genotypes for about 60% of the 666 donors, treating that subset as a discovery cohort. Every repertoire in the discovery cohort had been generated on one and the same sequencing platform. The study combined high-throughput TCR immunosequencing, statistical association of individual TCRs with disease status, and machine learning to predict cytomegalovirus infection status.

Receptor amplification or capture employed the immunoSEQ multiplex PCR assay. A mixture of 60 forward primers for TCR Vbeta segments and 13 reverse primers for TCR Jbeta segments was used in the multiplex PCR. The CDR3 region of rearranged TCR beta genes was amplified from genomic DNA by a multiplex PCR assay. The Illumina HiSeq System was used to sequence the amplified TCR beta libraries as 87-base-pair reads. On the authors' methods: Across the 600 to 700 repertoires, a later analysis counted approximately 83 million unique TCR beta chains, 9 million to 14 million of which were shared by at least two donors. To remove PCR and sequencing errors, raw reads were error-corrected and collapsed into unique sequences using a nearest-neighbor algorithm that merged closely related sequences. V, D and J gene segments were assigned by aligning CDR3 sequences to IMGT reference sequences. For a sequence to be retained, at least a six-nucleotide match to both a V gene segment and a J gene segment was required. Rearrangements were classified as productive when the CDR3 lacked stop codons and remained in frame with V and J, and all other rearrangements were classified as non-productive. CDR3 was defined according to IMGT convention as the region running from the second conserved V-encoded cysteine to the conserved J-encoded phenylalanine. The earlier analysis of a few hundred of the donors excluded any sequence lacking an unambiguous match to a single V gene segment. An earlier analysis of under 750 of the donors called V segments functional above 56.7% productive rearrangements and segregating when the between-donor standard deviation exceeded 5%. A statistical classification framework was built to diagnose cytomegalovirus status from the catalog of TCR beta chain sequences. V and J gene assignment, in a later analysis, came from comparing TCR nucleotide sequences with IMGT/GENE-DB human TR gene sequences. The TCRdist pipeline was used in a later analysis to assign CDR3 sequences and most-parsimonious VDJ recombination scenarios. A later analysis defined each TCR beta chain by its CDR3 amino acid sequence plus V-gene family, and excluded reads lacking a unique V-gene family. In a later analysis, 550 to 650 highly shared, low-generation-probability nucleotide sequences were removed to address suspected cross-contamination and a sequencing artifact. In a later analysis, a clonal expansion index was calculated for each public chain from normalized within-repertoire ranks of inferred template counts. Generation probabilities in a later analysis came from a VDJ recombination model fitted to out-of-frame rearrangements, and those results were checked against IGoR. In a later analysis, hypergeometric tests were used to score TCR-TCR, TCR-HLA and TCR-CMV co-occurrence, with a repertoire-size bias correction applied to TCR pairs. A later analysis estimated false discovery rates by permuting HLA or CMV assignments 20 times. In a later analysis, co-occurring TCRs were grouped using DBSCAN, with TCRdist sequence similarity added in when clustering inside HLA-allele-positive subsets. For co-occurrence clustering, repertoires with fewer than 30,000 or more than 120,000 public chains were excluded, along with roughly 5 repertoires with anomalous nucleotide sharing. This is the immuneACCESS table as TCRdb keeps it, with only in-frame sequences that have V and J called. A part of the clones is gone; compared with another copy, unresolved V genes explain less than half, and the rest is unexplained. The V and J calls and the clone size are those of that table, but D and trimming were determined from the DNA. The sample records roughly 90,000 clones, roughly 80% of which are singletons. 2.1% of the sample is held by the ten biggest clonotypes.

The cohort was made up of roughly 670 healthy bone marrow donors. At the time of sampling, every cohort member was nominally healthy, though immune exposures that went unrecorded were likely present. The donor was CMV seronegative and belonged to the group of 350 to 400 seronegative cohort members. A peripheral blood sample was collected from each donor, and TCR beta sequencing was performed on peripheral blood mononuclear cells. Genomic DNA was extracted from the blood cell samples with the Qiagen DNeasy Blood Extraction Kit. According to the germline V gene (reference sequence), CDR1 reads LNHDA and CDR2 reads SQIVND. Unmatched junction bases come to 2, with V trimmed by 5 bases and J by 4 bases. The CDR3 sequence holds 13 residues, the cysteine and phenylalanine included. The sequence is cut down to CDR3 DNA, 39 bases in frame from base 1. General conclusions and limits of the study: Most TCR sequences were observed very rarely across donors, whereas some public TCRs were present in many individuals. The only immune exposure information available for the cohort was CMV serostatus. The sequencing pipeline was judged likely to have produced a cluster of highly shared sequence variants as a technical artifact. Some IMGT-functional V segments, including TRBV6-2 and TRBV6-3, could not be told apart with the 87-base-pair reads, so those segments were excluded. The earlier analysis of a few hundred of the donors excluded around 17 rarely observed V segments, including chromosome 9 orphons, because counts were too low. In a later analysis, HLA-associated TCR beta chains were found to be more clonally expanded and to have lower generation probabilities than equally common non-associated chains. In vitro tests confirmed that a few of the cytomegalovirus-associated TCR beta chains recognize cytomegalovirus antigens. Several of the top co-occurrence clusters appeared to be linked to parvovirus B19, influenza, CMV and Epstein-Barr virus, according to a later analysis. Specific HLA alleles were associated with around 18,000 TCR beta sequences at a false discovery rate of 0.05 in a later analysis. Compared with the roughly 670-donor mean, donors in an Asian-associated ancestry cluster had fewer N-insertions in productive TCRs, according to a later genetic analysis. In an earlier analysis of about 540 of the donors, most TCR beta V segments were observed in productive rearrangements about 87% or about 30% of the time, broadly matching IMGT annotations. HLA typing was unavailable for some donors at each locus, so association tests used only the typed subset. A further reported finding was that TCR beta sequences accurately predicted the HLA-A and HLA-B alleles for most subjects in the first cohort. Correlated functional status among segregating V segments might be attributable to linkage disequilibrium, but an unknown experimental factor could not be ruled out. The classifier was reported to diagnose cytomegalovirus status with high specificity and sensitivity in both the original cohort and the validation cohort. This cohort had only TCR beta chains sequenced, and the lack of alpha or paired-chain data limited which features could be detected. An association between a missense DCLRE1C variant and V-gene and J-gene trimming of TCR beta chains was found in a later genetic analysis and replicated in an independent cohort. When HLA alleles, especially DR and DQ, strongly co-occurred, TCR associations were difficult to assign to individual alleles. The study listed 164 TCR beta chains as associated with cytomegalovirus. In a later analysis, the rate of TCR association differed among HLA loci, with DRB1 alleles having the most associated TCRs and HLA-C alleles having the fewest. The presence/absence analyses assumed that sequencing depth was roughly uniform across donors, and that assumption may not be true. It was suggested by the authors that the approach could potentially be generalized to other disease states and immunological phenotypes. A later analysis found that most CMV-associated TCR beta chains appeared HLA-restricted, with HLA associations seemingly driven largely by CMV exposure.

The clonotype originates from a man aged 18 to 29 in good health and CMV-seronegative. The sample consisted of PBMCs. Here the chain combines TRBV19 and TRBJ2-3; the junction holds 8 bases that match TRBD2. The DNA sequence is TGTGCCAGTAGTCAGGGACTAGCAGATACGCAGTATTTT. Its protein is CASSQGLADTQYF.